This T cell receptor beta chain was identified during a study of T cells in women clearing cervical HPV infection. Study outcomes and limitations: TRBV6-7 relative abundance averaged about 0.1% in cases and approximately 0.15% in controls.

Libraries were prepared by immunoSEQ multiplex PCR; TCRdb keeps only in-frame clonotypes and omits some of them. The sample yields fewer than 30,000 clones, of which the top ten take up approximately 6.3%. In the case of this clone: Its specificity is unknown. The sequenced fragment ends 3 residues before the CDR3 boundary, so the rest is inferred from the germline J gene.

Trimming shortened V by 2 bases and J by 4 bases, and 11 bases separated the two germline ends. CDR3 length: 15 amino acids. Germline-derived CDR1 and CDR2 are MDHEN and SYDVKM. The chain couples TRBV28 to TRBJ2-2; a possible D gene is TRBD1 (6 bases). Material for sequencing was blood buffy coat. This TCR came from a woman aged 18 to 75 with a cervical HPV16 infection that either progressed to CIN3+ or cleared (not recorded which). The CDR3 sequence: CASSLQGFTTGELFF. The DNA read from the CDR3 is TGTGCCAGCAGTTTACAGGGGTTCACCACCGGGGAG.